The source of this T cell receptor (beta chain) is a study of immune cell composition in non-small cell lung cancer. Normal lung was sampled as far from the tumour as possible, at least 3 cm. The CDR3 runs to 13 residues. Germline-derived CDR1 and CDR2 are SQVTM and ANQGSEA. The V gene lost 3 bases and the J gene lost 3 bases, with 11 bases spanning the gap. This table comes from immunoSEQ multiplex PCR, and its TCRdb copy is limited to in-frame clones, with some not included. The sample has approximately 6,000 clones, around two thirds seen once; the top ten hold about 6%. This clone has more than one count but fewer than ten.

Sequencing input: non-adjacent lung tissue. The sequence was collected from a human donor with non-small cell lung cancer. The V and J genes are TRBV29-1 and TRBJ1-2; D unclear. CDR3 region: CSVDVLSDYGYTF. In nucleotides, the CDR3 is TGCAGCGTTGACGTACTTTCGGACTATGGCTACACCTTC.